The clone carrying this T cell receptor (beta chain) was recorded only once. Use of 60 Vbeta and 13 Jbeta primers characterized the PCR. The method was immunoSEQ multiplex PCR; TCRdb's version includes in-frame clones alone and lacks a portion of them. The sample holds 150,000 to 200,000 clones; roughly four fifths are singletons and the top ten take about 0.89%. These data come from a study of cytomegalovirus exposure and HLA in healthy donors. Study details: Around 81% of 300 to 450 genotyped donors fell in the Caucasian-associated ancestry cluster.

The length of the CDR3 is 14 residues. Deletions cut 2 bases from V and 2 bases from J, with 10 bases between. Germline CDR1 reads SGHNT; CDR2 reads YYREEE (reference sequence). This receptor was identified in a girl aged 2 to 9 in good health and CMV-seropositive. The sequenced material came from PBMCs. The gene calls are TRBV5-4 and TRBJ1-2, with a weak D call TRBD1 (5 bases). This CDR3 is CASSFLAGNYGYTF. In DNA form, the CDR3 reads TGTGCCAGCAGCTTCCTTGCAGGGAACTATGGCTACACCTTC. Together with reference TRBV5-4 and TRBJ1-2, the CDR3 gives the full variable domain: ETGVTQSPTHLIKTRGQQVTLRCSSQSGHNTVSWYQQALGQGPQFIFQYYREEENGRGNFPPRFSGLQFPNYSSELNVNALELDDSALYLCASSFLAGNYGYTFGSGTRLTVV.